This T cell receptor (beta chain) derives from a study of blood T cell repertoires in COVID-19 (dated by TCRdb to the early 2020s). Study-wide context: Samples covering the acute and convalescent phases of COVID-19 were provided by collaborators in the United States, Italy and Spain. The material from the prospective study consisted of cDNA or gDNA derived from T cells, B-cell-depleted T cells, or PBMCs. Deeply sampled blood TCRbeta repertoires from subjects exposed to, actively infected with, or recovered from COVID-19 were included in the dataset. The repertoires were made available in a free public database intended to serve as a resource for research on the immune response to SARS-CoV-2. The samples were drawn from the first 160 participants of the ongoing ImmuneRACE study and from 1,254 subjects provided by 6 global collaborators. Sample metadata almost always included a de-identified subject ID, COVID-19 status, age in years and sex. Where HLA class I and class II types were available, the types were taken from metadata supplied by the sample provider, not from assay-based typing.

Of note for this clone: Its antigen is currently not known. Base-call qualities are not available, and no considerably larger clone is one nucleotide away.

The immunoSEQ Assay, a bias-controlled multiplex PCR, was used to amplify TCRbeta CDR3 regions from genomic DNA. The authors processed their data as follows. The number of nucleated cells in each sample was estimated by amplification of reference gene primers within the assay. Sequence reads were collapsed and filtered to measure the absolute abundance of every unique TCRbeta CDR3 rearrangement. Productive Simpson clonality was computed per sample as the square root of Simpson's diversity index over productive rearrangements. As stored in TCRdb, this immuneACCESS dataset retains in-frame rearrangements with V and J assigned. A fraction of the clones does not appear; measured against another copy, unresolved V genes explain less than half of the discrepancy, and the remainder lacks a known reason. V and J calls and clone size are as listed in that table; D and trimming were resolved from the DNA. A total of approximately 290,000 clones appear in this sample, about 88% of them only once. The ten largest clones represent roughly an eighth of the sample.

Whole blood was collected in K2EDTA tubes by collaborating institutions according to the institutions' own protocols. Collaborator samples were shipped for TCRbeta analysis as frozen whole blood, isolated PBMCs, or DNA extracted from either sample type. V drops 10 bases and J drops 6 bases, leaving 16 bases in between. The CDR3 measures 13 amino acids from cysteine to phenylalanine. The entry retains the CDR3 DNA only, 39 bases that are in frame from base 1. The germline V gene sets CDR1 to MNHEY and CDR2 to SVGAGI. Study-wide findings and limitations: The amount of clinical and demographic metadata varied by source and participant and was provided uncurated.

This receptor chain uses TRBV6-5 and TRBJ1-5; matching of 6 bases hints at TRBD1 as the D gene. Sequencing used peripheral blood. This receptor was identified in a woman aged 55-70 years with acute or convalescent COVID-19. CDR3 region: CATKPGAGQPQHF. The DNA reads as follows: TGTGCCACCAAACCAGGGGCGGGTCAGCCCCAGCATTTT.